These 17 T cell receptor beta chains were all obtained from the same sample, sequenced in a study of blood T cell repertoires in COVID-19. The assay was immunoSEQ multiplex PCR, and TCRdb's table has in-frame clones only and misses some. Of around 250,000 clones listed, around 90% are singletons. The sample was peripheral blood. Source of these receptors: a human donor in a cohort sampled during active COVID-19.

V gene TRBV19 combines with J gene TRBJ2-5; a possible D gene is TRBD2 (6 bases). Germline CDR1 reads LNHDA; CDR2 reads SQIVND (reference sequence). The CDR3 has 16 amino acids. Deletions cut 1 base from V and 3 bases from J, with 15 bases between. The CDR3 is CASSIGGLRHEETQYF. In DNA, the CDR3 is TGTGCCAGTAGTATAGGGGGACTCCGACATGAAGAGACCCAGTACTTC.

V is TRBV5-4 and J is TRBJ2-2; 7 nucleotides match TRBD1. Per the germline V gene, CDR1 is SGHNT and CDR2 is YYREEE (reference sequence). Trimming removed 4 bases from V and 2 bases from J; junction bases left unmatched: 5. The CDR3 contains 15 residues. The CDR3 sequence is CASSPNRGNTGELFF. CDR3 bases: TGTGCCAGCAGCCCTAACAGGGGAAACACCGGGGAGCTGTTTTTT.

This chain links TRBV7-3 with TRBJ1-1; TRBD1 is a possible D gene (5 bases). The V gene lost 1 base and the J gene lost 1 base, with 10 bases spanning the gap. The germline V gene encodes CDR1 SGHTA and CDR2 FQGTGA. The length of the CDR3 is 15 residues. CDR3 sequence reads: CASSLMAGPNTEAFF. The CDR3 DNA sequence: TGTGCCAGCAGCTTAATGGCAGGGCCGAACACTGAAGCTTTCTTT.

The gene calls are TRBV28 and TRBJ2-3; possibly TRBD2 for D (5 bases). This CDR3 has 15 amino acids. V dropped 5 bases and J dropped 1 base, with 13 bases sitting between them. The germline V gene encodes CDR1 MDHEN and CDR2 SYDVKM. CDR3 in DNA: TGTGCCAGCAGTAAGAGCGGAGCCGGCACAGATACGCAGTATTTT. Translation: CASSKSGAGTDTQYF.

The chain recombines TRBV18 with TRBJ1-5; D is unclear. The CDR3 totals 17 residues. V shed 4 bases and J shed 4 bases, with 20 bases lying between them. Germline assignment: CDR1 KGHSH and CDR2 LQKENI. The CDR3: CASSQTHGGYGNQPQHF. DNA for the CDR3: TGTGCCAGCTCACAGACTCATGGAGGGTACGGGAATCAGCCCCAGCATTTT.

The rearrangement joins TRBV28 to TRBJ2-2; 8 nucleotides match TRBD2. CDR3 length: 17 residues. J was trimmed by 3 bases and V by 3 bases; bases with no gene match: 9. Germline assignment: CDR1 MDHEN and CDR2 SYDVKM. Here the CDR3 DNA reads TGTGCCAGCAGTTTCCTGGCGGGAGGTGTGGACACCGGGGAGCTGTTTTTT. It yields the protein CASSFLAGGVDTGELFF.

The rearrangement joins TRBV11-3 to TRBJ2-3; D ambiguous. The CDR3 has 14 amino acids. Germline V CDR1 and CDR2: SGHNT, YENEEA. V was trimmed by 5 bases and J by 3 bases, leaving 12 bases between them. CDR3 region: CASSLGRSTDTQYF. DNA for the CDR3: TGTGCCAGCAGCCTAGGAAGGAGTACAGATACGCAGTATTTT. The full variable domain, completed using reference TRBV11-3 and TRBJ2-3, is EAGVVQSPRYKIIEKKQPVAFWCNPISGHNTLYWYLQNLGQGPELLIRYENEEAVDDSQLPKDRFSAERLKGVDSTLKIQPAELGDSAVYLCASSLGRSTDTQYFGPGTRLTVL.

The chain combines TRBV4-3 with TRBJ2-5; 7 bases agree with TRBD2. The V gene's germline CDR1 is LGHNA and CDR2 YSLEER. The CDR3 spans 17 residues. With V trimmed by 4 bases and J by 1 base, 12 bases remained unmatched. CDR3 nucleotide sequence: TGCGCCAGCAGCCCCGGGAGGTCCCGACTCTCCCAAGAGACCCAGTACTTC. Translated: CASSPGRSRLSQETQYF.

The chain is built from TRBV5-1 and TRBJ2-5, with 8 positions matching TRBD2. J was trimmed by 5 bases and V by 8 bases; bases with no gene match: 5. Germline values: CDR1 SGHRS, CDR2 YFSETQ. This CDR3 contains 12 residues. CDR3 in amino acids: CASGLAGETQYF. CDR3 DNA sequence: TGCGCCAGTGGACTAGCTGGGGAGACCCAGTACTTC.

The V gene is TRBV4-1, the J gene TRBJ2-7; D might be TRBD1 (6 bases). Trimming pared 5 bases from V and 2 bases from J, leaving 16 bases between. The germline CDR1 and CDR2 sequences are MGHRA and YSYEKL. The CDR3 sequence is 15 residues long. The CDR3 sequence is CASSSGHRDPYEQYF. For the CDR3, the DNA is TGCGCCAGCAGCTCGGGACACAGGGACCCCTACGAGCAGTACTTC.

The genes are TRBV14 and TRBJ1-1; D possibly corresponds to TRBD1 (6 bases). Between the trimmed V and J ends, which lost 0 bases and 3 bases, there was a span of 11 bases. In germline, CDR1 is SGHDN, CDR2 FVKESK. The CDR3 has 15 residues. CDR3 nucleotide sequence: TGTGCCAGCAGCCAAGATCCAGGGGCCTACACTGAAGCTTTCTTT. This encodes CASSQDPGAYTEAFF.

The chain has TRBV10-2 and TRBJ2-5, with 9 bases that match TRBD2. CDR1 WSHSY and CDR2 SAAADI come from the germline V gene. CDR3 length: 18 amino acids. Losses at the gene ends were 0 bases for V and 6 bases for J; bases not matched to a gene: 14. The chain's CDR3 is CASSESPVVAGAGQTQYF. The CDR3 DNA sequence: TGCGCCAGCAGTGAGTCCCCGGTGGTAGCGGGGGCTGGTCAGACCCAGTACTTC.

This clone was seen a few times. The rearrangement uses TRBV25-1 and TRBJ1-1; no clear D gene. This CDR3 has 13 amino acids. Germline CDR1 MGHDK, CDR2 SYGVNS. The V end was cut by 5 bases, the J end by 5 bases, with 12 bases between. As DNA, the CDR3 is TGTGCCAGCAGTCCCCTTACTAGTACTGAAGCTTTCTTT. This encodes CASSPLTSTEAFF.

The chain joins TRBV11-2 to TRBJ1-2; unclear D gene. Germline CDR1 reads SGHAT; CDR2 reads FQNNGV. This CDR3 region has 14 residues. With 1 base removed from V and 2 bases from J, the gap between germline ends came to 8 bases. The DNA for the CDR3 is TGTGCCAGCAGCTTAGTCGTCAGGAACTATGGCTACACCTTC. Residues: CASSLVVRNYGYTF.

V usage is TRBV18 and J usage is TRBJ1-4; possibly TRBD1 for D (6 bases). The length of the CDR3 is 16 residues. The germline gives CDR1 KGHSH, CDR2 LQKENI. Deletions cut 0 bases from V and 5 bases from J, with 13 bases between. CDR3 region: CASSPPNQGFNEKLFF. The CDR3 coding sequence is TGTGCCAGCTCACCACCGAATCAGGGGTTCAATGAAAAACTGTTTTTT.

The rearrangement uses TRBV6-5 and TRBJ2-7; a possible D gene is TRBD1 (6 bases). CDR1 is MNHEY and CDR2 is SVGAGI in the germline V gene. The CDR3 runs to 15 residues. V lost 6 bases and J 9 bases, leaving 24 bases between the germline ends. CDR3 DNA sequence: TGTGCCAGCAGACCTCTGGATACAGGGAAGGATACGCAGTACTTC. It translates to CASRPLDTGKDTQYF.

CDR3 sequence reads: CASSPRGAAGNTIYF. For the CDR3, the DNA is TGTGCCAGCAGTCCCAGGGGGGCGGCCGGAAACACCATATATTTT. This rearrangement joins TRBV6-5 to TRBJ1-3, with 7 positions matching TRBD1. From germline, CDR1 is MNHEY and CDR2 SVGAGI. The CDR3 is 15 amino acids. The trim removed 5 bases at V and 4 bases at J, leaving 8 bases unmatched.